A selection of T cell receptor beta chains follows, all from one sample in a study of T cell responses to AZD1222 COVID-19 vaccine. The data were produced by immunoSEQ multiplex PCR, yet TCRdb's version contains in-frame clones alone and is incomplete. Of 150,000 to 180,000 clones listed, roughly 90% are singletons. This specimen was peripheral blood, taken 28 days after the second AZD1222 dose. The receptors derive from an adult who received the AZD1222 COVID-19 vaccine. CDR3s include the opening cysteine and the closing phenylalanine or tryptophan. The D gene is left open where the match is weak. The size of a clone is reported for some rows only, either as once, few or many, or as a class for expanded clones.

V	size	J	D	DNA	CDR3
TRBV7-9	.	TRBJ1-1	.	TGTGCCAGCAGCGGACCGAAAAACAGGGAGGGGGGCACTGAAGCTTTCTTT	CASSGPKNREGGTEAFF
TRBV18	.	TRBJ1-4	.	TGTGCCAGCTCACCGACAGCCGCAGCAACTAATGAAAAACTGTTTTTT	CASSPTAAATNEKLFF
TRBV7-9	.	TRBJ2-7	TRBD2	TGTGCCAGCAGCCCCGGACTAGCGGGGGATTACGAGCAGTACTTC	CASSPGLAGDYEQYF
TRBV6-5	.	TRBJ2-5	TRBD2	TGTGCCAGCAGGAGCGGGAGGGCCTTGCTTGAGACCCAGTACTTC	CASRSGRALLETQYF
TRBV11-1	.	TRBJ1-2	TRBD1	TGTGCCAGCAGCTTAGCCCCCACGGACAGGGACAACTATGGCTACACCTTC	CASSLAPTDRDNYGYTF
TRBV10-3	.	TRBJ1-5	.	TGTGCCACCTCCTACGCGCCCCAAAGCAATCAGCCCCAGCATTTT	CATSYAPQSNQPQHF
TRBV7-3	.	TRBJ1-5	.	TGTGCCAGCAGCCCTGACAGTAATCAGCCCCAGCATTTT	CASSPDSNQPQHF
TRBV14	.	TRBJ2-1	TRBD2	TGTGCCAGCAGATCTGGACTAGCGGGAGTGGTTGAGCAGTTCTTC	CASRSGLAGVVEQFF
TRBV10-2	.	TRBJ2-7	.	TGCGCCAGCAGTTTGAGAAGCTACGAGCAGTACTTC	CASSLRSYEQYF
TRBV4-1	.	TRBJ2-7	.	TGCGCCAGCAGCCAAGAGTCTCCGGGGAGGTACGAGCAGTACTTC	CASSQESPGRYEQYF
TRBV11-2	.	TRBJ1-2	.	TGTGCCAGCAGCCGTCTCTTTGGGACCGCAGAAGACTATGGCTACACCTTC	CASSRLFGTAEDYGYTF
TRBV5-1	.	TRBJ1-5	.	TGCGCCAGCAGTTGGACAGGCAATCAGCCCCAGCATTTT	CASSWTGNQPQHF
TRBV29-1	.	TRBJ1-1	.	TGCAGCGTTGTGGTGGGGGGAGGCACTGAAGCTTTCTTT	CSVVVGGGTEAFF
TRBV18	.	TRBJ1-1	.	TGTGCCAGCTCACCACTGGGGTACACTGAAGCTTTCTTT	CASSPLGYTEAFF
TRBV5-6	.	TRBJ2-1	.	TGTGCCAGCAGGGAAGGCAATGAGCAGTTCTTC	CASREGNEQFF
TRBV29-1	.	TRBJ1-3	TRBD1	TGCAGCGTTGTCCCGACAGGGGGGTTAAACACCATATATTTT	CSVVPTGGLNTIYF
TRBV5-1	few	TRBJ2-3	TRBD1	TGCGCCAGCAGCCGACAGGGACCAGATACGCAGTATTTT	CASSRQGPDTQYF
TRBV30	.	TRBJ2-1	.	TGTGCCTGGAGGGATTCGGGACTCCACAATGAGCAGTTCTTC	CAWRDSGLHNEQFF
TRBV10-1	.	TRBJ2-6	.	TGCGCCAGCAGTCCCGGATCTGGGGCCAACGTCCTGACTTTC	CASSPGSGANVLTF
TRBV11-2	.	TRBJ1-4	.	TGTGCCAGCAGCGCGCCGGTAGAAGGGGGAAAACTGTTTTTT	CASSAPVEGGKLFF
TRBV28	.	TRBJ1-2	.	TGTGCCAGCAGTTTGAACGGAGCTAACTATGGCTACACCTTC	CASSLNGANYGYTF
TRBV28	.	TRBJ2-7	TRBD2	TGTGCCAGCAGGGGGGGGACTAGCGGTTCCTACGAGCAGTACTTC	CASRGGTSGSYEQYF
TRBV24-1	.	TRBJ2-7	TRBD1	TGTGCCACCAGTGATTTGCAAAGGGGGCCAACCTACGAGCAGTACTTC	CATSDLQRGPTYEQYF
TRBV30	.	TRBJ2-1	TRBD2	TGTGCCTGGAGTGTACTAGCGGCCCTCTACAATGAGCAGTTCTTC	CAWSVLAALYNEQFF
TRBV25-1	.	TRBJ2-1	TRBD2	TGTGCCAGCAGTTTAAAATTAGCGGGAGGACACAATGAGCAGTTCTTC	CASSLKLAGGHNEQFF
TRBV27	few	TRBJ2-3	TRBD2	TGTGCCAGCAGGAAGCGGGAGACTTCCACAGATACGCAGTATTTT	CASRKRETSTDTQYF
TRBV19	.	TRBJ2-1	.	TGTGCCAGTACAGACAGACAAAGCTCCTACAATGAGCAGTTCTTC	CASTDRQSSYNEQFF
TRBV7-8	.	TRBJ1-1	.	TGTGCCAGCAGCTTAACAGGCAGGGGTGAAGCTTTCTTT	CASSLTGRGEAFF
TRBV21-1	.	TRBJ2-1	.	TGTGGCGGACTACTAGCGGGAGTCTACAATGAGCAGTTCTTC	CGGLLAGVYNEQFF
TRBV7-2	.	TRBJ1-2	.	TGTGCCAGCAGCTCCCAATTGAACTATGGCTACACCTTC	CASSSQLNYGYTF
TRBV7-8	.	TRBJ2-7	TRBD2	TGTGCCAGCAGCCAGCGGGGGAGCTCCTACGAGCAGTACTTC	CASSQRGSSYEQYF
TRBV3-1/TRBV3-2	.	TRBJ1-5	.	TGTGCCAGCAGCCAACAGCATAATCAGCCCCAGCATTTT	CASSQQHNQPQHF
TRBV6-5	.	TRBJ2-3	TRBD2	TGTGCCAGCAGTCTTAGCGGGGAGCTCACAGATACGCAGTATTTT	CASSLSGELTDTQYF
TRBV24-1	.	TRBJ2-1	TRBD1	TGTGCCACCAGTTACAGGGGCAGCTCCTACAATGAGCAGTTCTTC	CATSYRGSSYNEQFF
TRBV4-1	.	TRBJ2-7	.	TGCGCCAGCAGCCAACGGGCGGGGGCAGGTGAGCAGTACTTC	CASSQRAGAGEQYF
TRBV10-1	.	TRBJ2-1	.	TGCGCCAGCGAGGGGGGCCCTTACAATGAGCAGTTCTTC	CASEGGPYNEQFF
TRBV5-4	.	TRBJ1-2	TRBD1	TGTGCCAGCAGCTTACAGGGGGCGCATGGCTACACCTTC	CASSLQGAHGYTF
TRBV7-3	once	TRBJ2-7	TRBD1	TGTGCCAGCAGCTTAACTTACGGGACAGACGACGAGCAGTACTTC	CASSLTYGTDDEQYF
TRBV7-6	.	TRBJ2-3	TRBD2	TGTGCCAGCAGCCCGCGGTTAGCGGGAGGAACAGATACGCAGTATTTT	CASSPRLAGGTDTQYF
TRBV7-9	.	TRBJ2-1	TRBD1	TGTGCCAGCAGCAATACTGGGACAGGGAAGGGCTCCTACAATGAGCAGTTCTTC	CASSNTGTGKGSYNEQFF
TRBV14	few	TRBJ1-1	.	TGTGCCAGCAGCCAAGATTTGCCAGGATCCACTGAAGCTTTCTTT	CASSQDLPGSTEAFF
TRBV11-2	.	TRBJ2-5	.	TGTGCCAGCAGCCACCGACGGTCACAAGAGACCCAGTACTTC	CASSHRRSQETQYF